The 16 T cell receptor beta chains in this list originate from one sample, sequenced in a study of blood T cell repertoires in COVID-19. The assay was immunoSEQ multiplex PCR, and TCRdb's table has in-frame clones only and misses some. Of roughly 260,000 clones listed, roughly three quarters are singletons. Material for sequencing was peripheral blood. The receptor set was obtained from a middle-aged woman with active or convalescent COVID-19.

This clone was recorded once. The CDR3 bases are TGCGCCAGCAGGGTATCCAGGGGTAATCAGCCCCAGCATTTT. The encoded protein is CASRVSRGNQPQHF. The rearrangement uses TRBV10-2 and TRBJ1-5, with a possible D match to TRBD1 (6 bases). The CDR3 runs 14 residues. The V gene lost 6 bases and the J gene lost 4 bases, with 13 bases spanning the gap. Looked up from germline, CDR1 is WSHSY and CDR2 is SAAADI.

In this sample, this clone turned up a few times. V is TRBV19 and J is TRBJ1-5, with TRBD1 identical over 9 bases. Per germline, CDR1 LNHDA and CDR2 SQIVND (reference sequence). V dropped 7 bases and J dropped 9; count of bases not matched to a gene: 13. The CDR3 runs to 15 residues. The CDR3 DNA sequence: TGTGCCAGTACGGCCGGACAGGGGAGGGGTCGGCCCCAGCATTTT. Amino acid sequence: CASTAGQGRGRPQHF. The full variable domain, rest sourced from reference TRBV19 and TRBJ1-5, is DGGITQSPKYLFRKEGQNVTLSCEQNLNHDAMYWYRQDPGQGLRLIYYSQIVNDFQKGDIAEGYSVSREKKESFPLTVTSAQKNPTAFYLCASTAGQGRGRPQHFGDGTRLSIL.

The rearrangement joins TRBV19 to TRBJ1-5, with D possibly TRBD1 on 6 matching bases. Germline V CDR1 and CDR2: LNHDA, SQIVND (reference sequence). V lost 7 bases and J lost 2, with 12 bases in between. The CDR3 sequence is 14 residues long. The CDR3 nucleotides are TGTGCCAGTACCGGAGGGGGGGGCAATCAGCCCCAGCATTTT. As protein: CASTGGGGNQPQHF. The whole variable domain, remainder taken from reference TRBV19 and TRBJ1-5, is DGGITQSPKYLFRKEGQNVTLSCEQNLNHDAMYWYRQDPGQGLRLIYYSQIVNDFQKGDIAEGYSVSREKKESFPLTVTSAQKNPTAFYLCASTGGGGNQPQHFGDGTRLSIL.

The rearrangement uses TRBV30 and TRBJ2-3; TRBD2 is a possible D gene (5 bases). The CDR3 runs 12 residues. Germline-derived CDR1 and CDR2 are GTSNPN and SVGIG (reference sequence). V was shortened by 3 bases and J by 11 bases, with 15 bases between the two germline ends. The CDR3 here is CAWSADTEGQYF. DNA for the CDR3: TGTGCCTGGAGCGCCGACACCGAGGGGCAGTATTTT. Using reference TRBV30 and TRBJ2-3 for the parts outside the CDR3, the full variable domain is SQTIHQWPATLVQPVGSPLSLECTVEGTSNPNLYWYRQAAGRGLQLLFYSVGIGQISSEVPQNLSASRPQDRQFILSSKKLLLSDSGFYLCAWSADTEGQYFGPGTRLTVL.

This sequence joins TRBV12-3 or TRBV12-4 and TRBJ2-5, with 7 nucleotides matching TRBD2. V lost 4 bases, J lost 2 bases, and 1 base stayed unmatched. The CDR3 covers 13 residues. The CDR3 is CASSWGLQETQYF. As DNA, the CDR3 is TGTGCCAGCAGTTGGGGACTACAAGAGACCCAGTACTTC.

The chain links TRBV30 to TRBJ1-6; 7 bases agree with TRBD1. Germline CDR1 GTSNPN, CDR2 SVGIG (reference sequence). The CDR3 runs to 14 residues. After removal of 4 bases from V and 8 bases from J, the junction contained 8 bases not matched to a gene. This CDR3 is CAWNIGTVYSPLHF. The CDR3 DNA is TGTGCCTGGAATATCGGGACAGTCTATTCACCCCTCCACTTT.

The chain joins TRBV7-9 to TRBJ1-5; no firm D call. CDR1 SEHNR and CDR2 FQNEAQ come from the germline V gene (reference sequence). The CDR3 is 12 residues long. Trimming took 5 bases from V and 5 from J, leaving 7 bases between them. The CDR3 DNA reads as TGTGCCAGCAGCGCCGGGGATCAGCCCCAGCATTTT. Translating gives CASSAGDQPQHF.

V is TRBV28 and J is TRBJ2-7, with TRBD1 identical over 7 bases. The CDR3 has 14 residues. The junction had 8 bases not matched to a gene; V was cut back by 8 bases and J by 1 base. Germline CDR1 and CDR2: MDHEN and SYDVKM. The CDR3 spells CASQSTGKSYEQYF. The CDR3 nucleotides read TGTGCCAGCCAATCGACAGGGAAATCCTACGAGCAGTACTTC. The variable domain in full, with the rest retrieved from reference TRBV28 and TRBJ2-7, is DVKVTQSSRYLVKRTGEKVFLECVQDMDHENMFWYRQDPGLGLRLIYFSYDVKMKEKGDIPEGYSVSREKKERFSLILESASTNQTSMYLCASQSTGKSYEQYFGPGTRLTVT.

V and J are TRBV6-5 and TRBJ1-4, with 10 bases identical to TRBD1. Germline V lookup: CDR1 MNHEY, CDR2 SVGAGI. This CDR3 contains 16 residues. The V segment lost 1 base and the J segment 6 bases; nucleotides outside the gene matches: 5. The CDR3 loop is CASSYFAGTGDEKLFF. The CDR3 DNA is TGTGCCAGCAGTTACTTCGCCGGGACAGGGGATGAAAAACTGTTTTTT.

The rearrangement uses TRBV3-1 (or the pseudogene TRBV3-2) and TRBJ1-6, with D possibly matching TRBD1 (5 bases). Trimming took off 0 bases at V and 7 bases at J, with 13 bases between the two ends. Per germline, CDR1 LGHDT and CDR2 YNNKEL (reference sequence). CDR3 length: 16 amino acids. The CDR3 protein is CASSQDLARANSPLHF. The CDR3 bases are TGTGCCAGCAGCCAAGATTTGGCCAGGGCAAATTCACCCCTCCACTTT.

The rearrangement links TRBV15 to TRBJ1-2; TRBD1 agrees at 7 bases. The ends lost 0 bases at V and 7 bases at J; junction bases unmatched: 8. Germline V gives CDR1 LNHNV, CDR2 YYDKDF (reference sequence). CDR3 length: 15 amino acids. CDR3 sequence reads: CATSRDLDREAGYTF. The CDR3 nucleotides are TGTGCCACCAGCAGAGATCTCGACAGGGAGGCTGGCTACACCTTC.

The chain links TRBV20-1 to TRBJ1-6; D might be TRBD1 (5 bases). With 3 bases removed from V and 8 bases from J, the gap between germline ends came to 14 bases. The CDR3 length is 14 residues. Germline V gene lookup returns CDR1 DFQATT and CDR2 SNEGSKA (reference sequence). In DNA, the CDR3 is TGCAGTGCTAGTGTCGACAGCGAATATTCACCCCTCCACTTT. As protein: CSASVDSEYSPLHF.

This chain uses TRBV3-1 (or the pseudogene TRBV3-2) with TRBJ1-4, with D hard to call. CDR3 size: 13 residues. Trimming removed 3 bases from V and 10 bases from J, with 12 bases in between. Per the germline V gene, CDR1 is LGHDT and CDR2 is YNNKEL (reference sequence). This chain's CDR3 is CASSHPKEAKLFF. CDR3 DNA: TGTGCCAGCAGCCACCCGAAGGAGGCAAAACTGTTTTTT.

This clone has more than one count but fewer than ten. Here the CDR3 reads CASGLAGGRNTGELFF. In DNA form, the CDR3 reads TGTGCCAGCGGACTAGCGGGGGGGCGGAACACCGGGGAGCTGTTTTTT. The chain has TRBV11-1 and TRBJ2-2, with TRBD2 matching over 15 bases. The CDR3 loop spans 16 amino acids. Unmatched junction bases numbered 2, after V lost 8 bases and J lost 1 base. Germline V gene data show CDR1 as SGHAT and CDR2 as FQDESV (reference sequence).

The gene calls are TRBV19 and TRBJ1-5; a possible D gene is TRBD1 (5 bases). V lost 2 bases, J lost 7 bases, and 18 bases lay in between. CDR1 is LNHDA and CDR2 is SQIVND in the germline V gene (reference sequence). This CDR3 contains 16 residues. The CDR3 is CASSIKEAGRDQPQHF. The CDR3, as DNA: TGTGCCAGTAGTATAAAAGAGGCAGGGAGGGACCAGCCCCAGCATTTT.

The chain combines TRBV6-6 with TRBJ1-6; D is possibly TRBD1 (6 bases). Germline CDR1 is MNHNY and CDR2 is SVGAGI (reference sequence). The V gene lost 0 bases and the J gene lost 7 bases, with 7 bases spanning the gap. This CDR3 comprises 14 residues. The chain's CDR3 is CASSYSGGNSPLHF. CDR3 nucleotides: TGTGCCAGCAGTTACTCAGGGGGAAATTCACCCCTCCACTTT.